This TCR beta chain was found in a study of blood T cell repertoires in COVID-19. For the study at large: COVID-19 samples from acute and convalescent phases originated in the United States, Italy and Spain. Sources were T cells, B-cell-depleted T cells, or PBMCs; the material itself was cDNA or gDNA.

Original processing methods: It was from reference gene primer amplification that nucleated cell counts were estimated. Only in-frame clones appear in the TCRdb table, and some are missing; sequencing was by immunoSEQ multiplex PCR. V and J calls and clone size are as listed in that table; D and trimming were resolved from the DNA. This table has about 200,000 clones, approximately 87% appearing once. The CDR3 loop spans 14 amino acids. The germline V and J ends were trimmed by 4 bases and 4 bases, with 14 bases remaining between them. Germline V CDR1 and CDR2: SGHRS, YFSETQ. The sequence derives from a woman in her 70s with acute or convalescent COVID-19. Material: peripheral blood. J is TRBJ1-2 and V is TRBV5-1; D perhaps matches TRBD1 (6 bases). The CDR3 region is CASSRDRSGYGYTF. CDR3 coding DNA: TGCGCCAGCAGCCGCGACAGGTCGGGCTATGGCTACACCTTC.